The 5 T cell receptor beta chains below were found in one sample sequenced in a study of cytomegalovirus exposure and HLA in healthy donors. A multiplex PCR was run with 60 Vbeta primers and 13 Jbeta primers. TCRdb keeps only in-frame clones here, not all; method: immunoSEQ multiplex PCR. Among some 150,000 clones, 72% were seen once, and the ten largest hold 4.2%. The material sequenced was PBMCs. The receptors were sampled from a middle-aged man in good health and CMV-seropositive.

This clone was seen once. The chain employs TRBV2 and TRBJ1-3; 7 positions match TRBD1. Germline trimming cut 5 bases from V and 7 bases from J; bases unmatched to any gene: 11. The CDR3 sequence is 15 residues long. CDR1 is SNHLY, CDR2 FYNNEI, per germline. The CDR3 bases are TGTGCCAGCAGTCCCGAGGGGGCTGGCCGTAACACCATATATTTT. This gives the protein CASSPEGAGRNTIYF. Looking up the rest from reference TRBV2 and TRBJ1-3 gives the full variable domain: EPEVTQTPSHQVTQMGQEVILRCVPISNHLYFYWYRQILGQKVEFLVSFYNNEISEKSEIFDDQFSVERPDGSNFTLKIRSTKLEDSAMYFCASSPEGAGRNTIYFGEGSWLTVV.

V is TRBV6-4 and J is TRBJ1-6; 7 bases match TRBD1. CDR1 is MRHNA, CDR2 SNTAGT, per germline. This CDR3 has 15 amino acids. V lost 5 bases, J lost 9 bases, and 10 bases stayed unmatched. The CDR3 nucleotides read TGTGCCAGCAGTATGACAGGGTCCGCGGGTTCACCCCTCCACTTT. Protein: CASSMTGSAGSPLHF.

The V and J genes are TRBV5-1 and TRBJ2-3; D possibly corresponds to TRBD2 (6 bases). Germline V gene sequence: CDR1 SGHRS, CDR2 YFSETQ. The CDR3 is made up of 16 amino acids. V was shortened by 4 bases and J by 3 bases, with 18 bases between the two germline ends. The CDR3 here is CASSPGAGRLTDTQYF. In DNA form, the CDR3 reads TGCGCCAGCAGCCCTGGTGCGGGGCGTCTAACAGATACGCAGTATTTT.

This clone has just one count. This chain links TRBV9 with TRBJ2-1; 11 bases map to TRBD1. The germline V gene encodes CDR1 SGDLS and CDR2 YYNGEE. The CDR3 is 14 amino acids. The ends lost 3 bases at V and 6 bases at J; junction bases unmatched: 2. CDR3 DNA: TGTGCCAGCAGCGGGGGGACAGGGGGCAATGAGCAGTTCTTC. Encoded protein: CASSGGTGGNEQFF.

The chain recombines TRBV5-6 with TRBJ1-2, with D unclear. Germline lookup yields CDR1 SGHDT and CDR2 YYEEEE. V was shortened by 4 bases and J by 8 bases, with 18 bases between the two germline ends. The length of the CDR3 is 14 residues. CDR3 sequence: CASSLGSEAGGYTF. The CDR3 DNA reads TGTGCCAGCAGCCTCGGCAGTGAAGCGGGGGGCTACACCTTC.